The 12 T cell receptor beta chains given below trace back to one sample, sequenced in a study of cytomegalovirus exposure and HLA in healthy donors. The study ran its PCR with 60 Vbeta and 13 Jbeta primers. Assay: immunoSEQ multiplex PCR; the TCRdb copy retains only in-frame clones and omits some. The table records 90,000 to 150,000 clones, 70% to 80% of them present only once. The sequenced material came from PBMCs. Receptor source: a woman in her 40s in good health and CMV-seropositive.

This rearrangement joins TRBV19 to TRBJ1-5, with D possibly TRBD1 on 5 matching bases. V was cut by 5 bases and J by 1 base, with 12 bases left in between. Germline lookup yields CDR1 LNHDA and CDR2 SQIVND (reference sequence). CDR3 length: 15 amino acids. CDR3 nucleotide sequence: TGTGCCAGTAGTCAGGGTGTTATGAGCAATCAGCCCCAGCATTTT. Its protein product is CASSQGVMSNQPQHF.

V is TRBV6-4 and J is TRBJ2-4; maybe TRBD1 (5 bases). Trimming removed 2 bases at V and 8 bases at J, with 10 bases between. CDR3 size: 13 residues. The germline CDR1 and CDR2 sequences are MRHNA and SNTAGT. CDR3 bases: TGTGCCAGCAGTGACAGGGGAAGGGACATTCAGTACTTC. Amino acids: CASSDRGRDIQYF.

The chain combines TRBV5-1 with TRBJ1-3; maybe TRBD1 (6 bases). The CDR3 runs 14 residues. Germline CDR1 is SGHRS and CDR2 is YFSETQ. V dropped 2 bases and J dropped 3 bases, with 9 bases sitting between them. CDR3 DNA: TGCGCCAGCAGCTTAACAGGGTTTGGAAACACCATATATTTT. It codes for CASSLTGFGNTIYF. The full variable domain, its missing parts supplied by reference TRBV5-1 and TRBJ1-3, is KAGVTQTPRYLIKTRGQQVTLSCSPISGHRSVSWYQQTPGQGLQFLFEYFSETQRNKGNFPGRFSGRQFSNSRSEMNVSTLELGDSALYLCASSLTGFGNTIYFGEGSWLTVV.

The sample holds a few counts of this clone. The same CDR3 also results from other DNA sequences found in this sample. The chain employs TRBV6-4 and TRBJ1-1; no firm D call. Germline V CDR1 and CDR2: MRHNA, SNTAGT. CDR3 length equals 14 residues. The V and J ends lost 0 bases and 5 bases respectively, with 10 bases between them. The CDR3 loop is CASSDSSRGTEAFF. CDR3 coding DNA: TGTGCCAGCAGTGACTCGAGTCGGGGTACTGAAGCTTTCTTT.

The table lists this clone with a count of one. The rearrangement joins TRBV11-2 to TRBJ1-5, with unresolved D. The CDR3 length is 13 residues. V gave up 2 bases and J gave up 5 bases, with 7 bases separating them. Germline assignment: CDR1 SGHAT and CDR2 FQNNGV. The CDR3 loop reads CASSLFEDQPQHF. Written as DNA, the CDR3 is TGTGCCAGCAGCTTATTTGAGGATCAGCCCCAGCATTTT.

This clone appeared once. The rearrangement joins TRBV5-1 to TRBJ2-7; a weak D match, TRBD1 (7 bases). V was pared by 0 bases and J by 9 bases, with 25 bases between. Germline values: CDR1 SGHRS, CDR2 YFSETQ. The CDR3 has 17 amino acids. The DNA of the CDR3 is TGCGCCAGCAGCTTGGCCCGGGTTTTACGACAGGGACTTGGGCAGTACTTC. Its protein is CASSLARVLRQGLGQYF.

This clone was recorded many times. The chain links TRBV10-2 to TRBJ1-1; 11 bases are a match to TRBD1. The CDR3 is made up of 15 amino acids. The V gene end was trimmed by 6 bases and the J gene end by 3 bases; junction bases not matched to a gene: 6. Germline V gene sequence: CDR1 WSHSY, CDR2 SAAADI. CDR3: CASSRPGQGDTEAFF. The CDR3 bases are TGCGCCAGCAGCCGCCCGGGACAGGGGGACACTGAAGCTTTCTTT.

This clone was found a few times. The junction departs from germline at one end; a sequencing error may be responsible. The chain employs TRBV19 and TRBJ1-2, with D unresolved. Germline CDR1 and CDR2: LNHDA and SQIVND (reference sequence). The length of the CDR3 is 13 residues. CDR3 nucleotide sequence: TGTGCCAGTAGTATGTACGGCCTCCCGGGGATGGCCTTC. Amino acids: CASSMYGLPGMAF.

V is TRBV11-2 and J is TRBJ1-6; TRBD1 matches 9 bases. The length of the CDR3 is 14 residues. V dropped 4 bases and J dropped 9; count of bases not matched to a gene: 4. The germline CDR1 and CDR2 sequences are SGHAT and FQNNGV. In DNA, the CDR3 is TGTGCCAGCAGCTGGACAGGGGAGGGTTCACCCCTCCACTTT. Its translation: CASSWTGEGSPLHF.

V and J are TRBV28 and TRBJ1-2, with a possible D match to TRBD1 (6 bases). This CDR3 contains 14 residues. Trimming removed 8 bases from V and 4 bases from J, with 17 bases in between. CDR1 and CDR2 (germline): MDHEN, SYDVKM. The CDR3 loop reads CASDPGGRTYGYTF. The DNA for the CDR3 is TGTGCCAGCGACCCGGGGGGCAGAACCTATGGCTACACCTTC.

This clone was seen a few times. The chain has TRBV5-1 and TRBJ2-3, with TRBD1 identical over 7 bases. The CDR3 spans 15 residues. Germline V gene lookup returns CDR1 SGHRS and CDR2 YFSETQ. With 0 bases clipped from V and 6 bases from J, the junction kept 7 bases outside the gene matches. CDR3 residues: CASSLVGGPWDTQYF. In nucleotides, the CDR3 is TGCGCCAGCAGCTTGGTAGGGGGCCCTTGGGATACGCAGTATTTT.

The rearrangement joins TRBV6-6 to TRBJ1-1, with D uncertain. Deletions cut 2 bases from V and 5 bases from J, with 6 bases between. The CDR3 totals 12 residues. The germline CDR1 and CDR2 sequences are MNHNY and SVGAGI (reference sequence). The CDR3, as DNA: TGTGCCAGCAGTTACGGGCAAACTGAAGCTTTCTTT. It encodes CASSYGQTEAFF.